A selection of T cell receptor beta chains follows, all from one sample in a study of T-cell memory formation after mild COVID-19. A single record per CDR3 protein comes from TCRdb applying MiXCR to the 5' RACE reads. The data show fewer than 700,000 distinct CDR3 sequences, less than 25% seen once. What was sequenced was PBMCs or a T cell subset sorted from them (not recorded which). These receptor sequences come from an adult woman who had mild COVID-19 (a few samples of this study predate the infection). Cell type and time point are not known. CDR3s include the opening cysteine and the closing phenylalanine or tryptophan. The D gene is left open where the match is weak. Expanded clones are given a class, and other clones once, few, many or no size at all.

d_call	v_call	clone_size	j_call	cdr3_nt	cdr3_aa
TRBD2	TRBV7-9	-	TRBJ2-1	TGTGCCAGCAGCTTAGGAATAGCGGGAGGGTCCAACAATGAGCAGTTCTTC	CASSLGIAGGSNNEQFF
-	TRBV5-1	few	TRBJ2-7	TGCGCCAGCAGCCCCCCTCGGGCAGGGGCGGAGAACGAGCAGTACTTC	CASSPPRAGAENEQYF
-	TRBV12-3/TRBV12-4	many	TRBJ1-1	TGTGCCAGCAGAATAGGGGCCCTGAACACTGAAGCTTTCTTT	CASRIGALNTEAFF
TRBD2	TRBV24-1	-	TRBJ2-2	TGTGCCACCAGTGACCCAATTTTTAGCGGGACGAACACCGGGGAGCTGTTTTTT	CATSDPIFSGTNTGELFF
-	TRBV7-3	many	TRBJ1-1	TGTGCCAGCAGCTTACAGCCGAACACTGAAGCTTTCTTT	CASSLQPNTEAFF
TRBD1	TRBV6-1	few	TRBJ1-2	TGTGCCAGCAGTGAAACAGGGGGTAACTATGGCTACACCTTC	CASSETGGNYGYTF
-	TRBV12-3/TRBV12-4	few	TRBJ1-3	TGTGCCACCACCGAACAAGGGAGGGACACCATATATTTT	CATTEQGRDTIYF
-	TRBV7-6	-	TRBJ2-1	TGTGCCAGCAGCTTGCAGCTAGCCAGCACATACTACAATGAGCAGTTCTTC	CASSLQLASTYYNEQFF
-	TRBV5-1	few	TRBJ2-3	TGCGCCAGCAGAAGGGAGGGGGTAGATACGCAGTATTTT	CASRREGVDTQYF
TRBD1	TRBV6-5	-	TRBJ2-7	TGTGCCAGCAAGGACAGGGCCTACGAGCAGTACTTC	CASKDRAYEQYF
-	TRBV4-1	-	TRBJ2-4	TGCGCCAGCAGCCCTACCCCTGGGGCCGCAGGAAACATTCAGTACTTC	CASSPTPGAAGNIQYF
-	TRBV6-5	few	TRBJ2-1	TGTGCCAGCAGTTACTCGACCCCTCTGAGGGGCTCCTACAATGAGCAGTTCTTC	CASSYSTPLRGSYNEQFF
-	TRBV7-6	few	TRBJ2-5	TGTGCCAGCAGCTTACCGGGGTATGCGAGGGTGGAGACCCAGTACTTC	CASSLPGYARVETQYF
TRBD1	TRBV5-6	few	TRBJ1-1	TGTGCCAGCAGCTTGGACCAGGGGGGCATGAACACTGAAGCTTTCTTT	CASSLDQGGMNTEAFF
-	TRBV4-1	few	TRBJ1-3	TGCGCCAGCAGCCAAGATCTTAACTCTGGAAACACCATATATTTT	CASSQDLNSGNTIYF
-	TRBV27	few	TRBJ2-7	TGTGCCAGCAGTTTATTTCTGGCCCACGAGCAGTACTTC	CASSLFLAHEQYF
-	TRBV10-3	-	TRBJ2-1	TGTGCCATCAGTGCGGACGGCTACAATGAGCAGTTCTTC	CAISADGYNEQFF
-	TRBV5-4	few	TRBJ2-1	TGTGCCAGCACCCAGGGGGGGGCCGGTGAGCAGTTCTTC	CASTQGGAGEQFF
TRBD1	TRBV15	few	TRBJ2-7	TGTGCCACCAGCGTCGGGACAGACTACGAGCAGTACTTC	CATSVGTDYEQYF
-	TRBV14	-	TRBJ2-1	TGTGCCAGCAGCCTACTTCGGGGTATCTACAATGAGCAGTTCTTC	CASSLLRGIYNEQFF
TRBD1	TRBV7-9	-	TRBJ2-3	TGTGCCAGCAGCTTTCCTGGGACAGGGACAGATACGCAGTATTTT	CASSFPGTGTDTQYF
-	TRBV5-1	-	TRBJ1-5	TGCGCCAGCAGCTTGGGGCAGATTTATCAGCCCCAGCATTTT	CASSLGQIYQPQHF
-	TRBV5-5	-	TRBJ1-1	TGTGCCAGCAGCTTAGGGGAAGGGGACACTGAAGCTTTCTTT	CASSLGEGDTEAFF
-	TRBV29-1	few	TRBJ1-1	TGCAGCGCCCCAGGGAACACTGAAGCTTTCTTT	CSAPGNTEAFF
-	TRBV7-9	-	TRBJ1-6	TGTGCCAGCAGCTTACGGGGGACGAATTCACCCCTCCACTTT	CASSLRGTNSPLHF
-	TRBV5-1	-	TRBJ2-6	TGCGCCAGCAGCTTGGGGTACTACAGAAGCAGGTCTGGGGCCAACGTCCTGACTTTC	CASSLGYYRSRSGANVLTF
-	TRBV29-1	-	TRBJ2-6	TGCAGCGTTAGCTTGGGGGCGAGCTCTGGGGCCAACGTCCTGACTTTC	CSVSLGASSGANVLTF
-	TRBV20-1	many	TRBJ2-3	TGCAGTGTAGCTCCCCCAGGGAGCACAGATACGCAGTATTTT	CSVAPPGSTDTQYF
TRBD2	TRBV24-1	-	TRBJ2-1	TGTGCCACCTCGGGACTAGGGCAGGGTGGGGCTAACAATGAGCAGTTCTTC	CATSGLGQGGANNEQFF
-	TRBV29-1	-	TRBJ2-2	TGCAGCGTTGTCAGGGATTTATCCGGGGAGCTGTTTTTT	CSVVRDLSGELFF
-	TRBV6-5	-	TRBJ2-6	TGTGCCAGCAGGCGGGACAGTAGCTCTGGGGCCAACGTCCTGACTTTC	CASRRDSSSGANVLTF
-	TRBV11-3	many	TRBJ2-3	TGTGCCAGCAGCTTATCACCCCCAACAGATACGCAGTATTTT	CASSLSPPTDTQYF
TRBD1	TRBV27	few	TRBJ2-7	TGTGCCAACGATCTGGGACAGGGCGAGTACGAGCAGCACTTC	CANDLGQGEYEQHF
-	TRBV4-1	-	TRBJ1-2	TGCGCCAGCAGTCCCCTTGGGGGAACTAGTGGCTACACCTTC	CASSPLGGTSGYTF
-	TRBV20-1	many	TRBJ2-6	TGCAGTGCTAGCAGGGGCGGCTCCTCTGGGGCCAACGTCCTGACTTTC	CSASRGGSSGANVLTF
-	TRBV7-9	-	TRBJ1-1	TGTGCCAGCAGCTTAGCGATAGGCAGGAATGAAGCTTTCTTT	CASSLAIGRNEAFF
TRBD2	TRBV5-4	-	TRBJ2-1	TGTGCCAGCAGCAAGACTAGCGGGGGGGCGGACAATGAGCAGTTCTTC	CASSKTSGGADNEQFF
-	TRBV7-2	-	TRBJ1-5	TGTGCCAGCAGCTTAGTCGGGGGTGGTCAGCCCCAGCATTTT	CASSLVGGGQPQHF
-	TRBV7-9	many	TRBJ2-1	TGTGCCAGCAGCAATACAGGGTTCGCGAGGAATGAGCAGTTCTTC	CASSNTGFARNEQFF
-	TRBV6-1	-	TRBJ1-5	TGTGCCAGCAGTGAAGGTTATAGCAATCAGCCCCAGCATTTT	CASSEGYSNQPQHF
-	TRBV2	few	TRBJ2-3	TGTGCCAGCAGAGTTATGGATAGCACAGATACGCAGTATTTT	CASRVMDSTDTQYF
-	TRBV6-5	few	TRBJ1-2	TGTGCCAGCAGTTACGCAACAGGCACCGGCACCCGACTATGGGGCTACACCTTC	CASSYATGTGTRLWGYTF
-	TRBV15	few	TRBJ2-3	TGTGCCACCAGCAGACCGTCAGGGATTGGTAAAGATACGCAGTATTTT	CATSRPSGIGKDTQYF
-	TRBV5-1	few	TRBJ1-5	TGCGCCAGCAGCTTGACCACGGGCAGCCCAGTGCAGCCCCAGCATTTT	CASSLTTGSPVQPQHF
TRBD2	TRBV7-6	many	TRBJ2-1	TGTGCCAGCAGCCCCCGGACTAGCGGGGGGAGCTCCTACAATGAGCAGTTCTTC	CASSPRTSGGSSYNEQFF
TRBD2	TRBV6-5	few	TRBJ2-3	TGTGCCAGCAGTACCCCTAGCGGAATGGAGGATACGCAGTATTTT	CASSTPSGMEDTQYF
TRBD1	TRBV5-1	few	TRBJ2-1	TGCGCCAGCAGGGACAGGGCGAGGAATGAGCAGTTCTTC	CASRDRARNEQFF
-	TRBV4-1	few	TRBJ2-3	TGCGCCAGCAGCCCTCTAAGAACAGATACGCAGTATTTT	CASSPLRTDTQYF
TRBD2	TRBV12-3/TRBV12-4	few	TRBJ2-7	TGTGCCAGCCGGGACCAAGGACTAGGCGGGAGGTCCGAGCAGTACTTC	CASRDQGLGGRSEQYF
-	TRBV5-5	-	TRBJ2-5	TGTGCCAGCAGCTTGCTATCCCAAGAGACCCAGTACTTC	CASSLLSQETQYF
TRBD2	TRBV2	-	TRBJ2-5	TGTGCCAGCAGCCACGGGAGGGGACAAGAGACCCAGTACTTC	CASSHGRGQETQYF
-	TRBV7-9	few	TRBJ1-1	TGTGCCAGCAGCCCAGGAAGTGGACGGGGCATCACTGAAGCTTTCTTT	CASSPGSGRGITEAFF
TRBD1	TRBV20-1	few	TRBJ1-5	TGCAGTGCTAGACCCGGGACAGTCTATAGCAATCAGCCCCAGCATTTT	CSARPGTVYSNQPQHF
-	TRBV10-3	few	TRBJ1-1	TGTGCCATCAGTGTCGACTTAGACACTGAAGCTTTCTTT	CAISVDLDTEAFF
TRBD1	TRBV12-3/TRBV12-4	-	TRBJ1-6	TGTGCCAGCAGTCACAGGGGGCAACATAATTCACCCCTCCACTTT	CASSHRGQHNSPLHF
-	TRBV20-1	-	TRBJ2-7	TGCAGTGCTAGGCCCCCGACAGTCTCCTACGAGCAGTACTTC	CSARPPTVSYEQYF
TRBD1	TRBV6-1	few	TRBJ1-2	TGTGCCAGCAGCGGGACAGAGCGAACTAACTATGGCTACACCTTC	CASSGTERTNYGYTF
-	TRBV7-9	few	TRBJ1-4	TGTGCCAGTCAGGGGAATGAAAAACTGTTTTTT	CASQGNEKLFF
-	TRBV5-1	-	TRBJ2-3	TGCGCCAGCAGCCTACCTGACCCTACACCGCCAGATACGCAGTATTTT	CASSLPDPTPPDTQYF
-	TRBV6-5	-	TRBJ1-1	TGTGCCAGCAGTTATGTGCCGGTAGCCACTGAAGCTTTCTTT	CASSYVPVATEAFF